This T cell receptor beta chain derives from a study of blood T cell repertoires in COVID-19. Libraries were prepared by immunoSEQ multiplex PCR; TCRdb keeps only in-frame clonotypes and omits some of them. Here the sample spans 130,000 to 150,000 clones, roughly 80% being singletons. V dropped 5 bases and J dropped 7 bases, with 15 bases sitting between them. The CDR3 extends over 13 amino acids. The germline CDR1 and CDR2 sequences are MDHEN and SYDVKM. V and J are TRBV28 and TRBJ2-7; D is perhaps TRBD2 (6 bases). Sequencing was carried out using PBMCs or T cells enriched from blood (not recorded which). This receptor was identified in a man between 50 and 59 years old who had recovered from COVID-19. CDR3 nucleotide sequence: TGTGCCAGCAGTGGCAGCCTAGCGTGGGAGCAGTACTTC. It yields the protein CASSGSLAWEQYF.